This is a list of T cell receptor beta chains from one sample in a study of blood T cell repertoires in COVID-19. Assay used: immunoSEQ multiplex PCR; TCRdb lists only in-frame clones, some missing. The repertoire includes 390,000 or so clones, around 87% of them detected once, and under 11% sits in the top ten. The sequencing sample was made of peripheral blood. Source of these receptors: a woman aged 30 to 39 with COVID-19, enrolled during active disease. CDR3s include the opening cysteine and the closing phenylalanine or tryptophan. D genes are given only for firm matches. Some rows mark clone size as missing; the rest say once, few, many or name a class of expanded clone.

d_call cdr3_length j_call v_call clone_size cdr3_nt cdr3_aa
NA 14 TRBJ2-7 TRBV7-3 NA TGTGCCAGCAGCTTAAACGGGAACACCTACGAGCAGTACTTC CASSLNGNTYEQYF
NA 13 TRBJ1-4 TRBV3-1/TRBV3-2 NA TGTGCCAGCAGCCAAGATCGGGGGGAAAAACTGTTTTTT CASSQDRGEKLFF
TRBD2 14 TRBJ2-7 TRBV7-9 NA TGTGCCAGCAGCCAAACGGGACTAGCGGACGAGCAGTACTTC CASSQTGLADEQYF
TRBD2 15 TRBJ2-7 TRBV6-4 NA TGTGCCAGCAGCCCGACTAGCGGGGGGCCTAGGGAGCAGTACTTC CASSPTSGGPREQYF
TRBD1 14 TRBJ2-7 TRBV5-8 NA TGTGCCAGCAGGCGTCGGGACAGTTCCTACGAGCAGTACTTC CASRRRDSSYEQYF
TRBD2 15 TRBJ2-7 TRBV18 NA TGTGCCAGCTCACCCCGGACTAGCGGGAACTACGAGCAGTACTTC CASSPRTSGNYEQYF
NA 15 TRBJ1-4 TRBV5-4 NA TGTGCCAGCAGCACCCAGGGGTTGAGCGATGAAAAACTGTTTTTT CASSTQGLSDEKLFF
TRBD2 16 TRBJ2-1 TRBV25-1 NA TGTGCCAGCAGTGGGACTAGCGGGAGGGCCCACAATGAGCAGTTCTTC CASSGTSGRAHNEQFF
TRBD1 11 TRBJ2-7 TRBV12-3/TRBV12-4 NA TGTGCCAGCTCCCCAGGGGGTCAGCAGTACTTC CASSPGGQQYF
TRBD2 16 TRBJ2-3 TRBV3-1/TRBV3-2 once TGTGCCAGCAGCCAATTCCTAGCGGGGGGGGGAGATACGCAGTATTTT CASSQFLAGGGDTQYF
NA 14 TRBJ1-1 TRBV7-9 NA TGTGCCAGCAGCTCTATGGACAGGAACACTGAAGCTTTCTTT CASSSMDRNTEAFF
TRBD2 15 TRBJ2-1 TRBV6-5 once TGTGCCAGCAGCTTCGGACTAGCGGCCTACAATGAGCAGTTCTTC CASSFGLAAYNEQFF
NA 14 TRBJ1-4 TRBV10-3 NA TGTGCCATCAGTGTTGGGAGGGATGGCGAAAAACTGTTTTTT CAISVGRDGEKLFF
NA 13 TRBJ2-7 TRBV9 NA TGTGCCAGCAGCCCCCGATTTAGCGACGAGCAGTACTTC CASSPRFSDEQYF
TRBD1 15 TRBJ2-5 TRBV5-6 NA TGTGCCAGCAGCTTGGAAGGGGGCGCAATAGAGACCCAGTACTTC CASSLEGGAIETQYF
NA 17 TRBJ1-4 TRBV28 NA TGTGCCAGCAGTCTCCCCGGGACAACTACAACCTATGAAAAACTGTTTTTT CASSLPGTTTTYEKLFF
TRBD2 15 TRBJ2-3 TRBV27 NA TGTGCCAGCAGGGAAGGACTAGATGACACAGATACGCAGTATTTT CASREGLDDTDTQYF
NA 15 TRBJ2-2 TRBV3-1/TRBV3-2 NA TGTGCCAGCAGCCTGGGACTCCAGGACCCCGGGGAGCTGTTTTTT CASSLGLQDPGELFF
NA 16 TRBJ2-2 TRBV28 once TGTGCCAGCAGGTTTGTGGGGCCCTCGAACACCGGGGAGCTGTTTTTT CASRFVGPSNTGELFF
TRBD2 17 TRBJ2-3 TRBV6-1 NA TGTGCCAGCAGCGAAGCCCTAGCGGGAGTTGGCACAGATACGCAGTATTTT CASSEALAGVGTDTQYF
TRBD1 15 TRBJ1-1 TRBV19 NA TGTGCCAGTAGTAACACAGGGGGCGCGATTACTGAAGCTTTCTTT CASSNTGGAITEAFF
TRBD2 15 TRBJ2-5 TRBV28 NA TGTGCCAGCAGTTTCTGGGCTAGCGGACAAGAGACCCAGTACTTC CASSFWASGQETQYF
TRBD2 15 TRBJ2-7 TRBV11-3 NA TGTGCCAGCAGCCTGGGACTAGCGGGCGGGGTCGAGCAGTACTTC CASSLGLAGGVEQYF
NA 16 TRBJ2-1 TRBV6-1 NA TGTGCCAGCAGTGCCCGGGACTCTAGGTCCTACAATGAGCAGTTCTTC CASSARDSRSYNEQFF
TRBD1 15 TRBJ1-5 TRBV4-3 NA TGCGCCAGCAGCCACGTCAGACAGGGCGGTCAGCCCCAGCATTTT CASSHVRQGGQPQHF
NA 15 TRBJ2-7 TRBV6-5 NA TGTGCCACCAGCCAGCACCCAGGCATCTCCTACGAGCAGTACTTC CATSQHPGISYEQYF
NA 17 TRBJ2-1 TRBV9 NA TGTGCCAGCAGCGTAGCGGGTGGGGCGGGAAGTGGCTATGAGCAGTTCTTC CASSVAGGAGSGYEQFF
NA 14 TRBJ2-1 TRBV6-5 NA TGTGCCAGCAGTTCTGTCGGAGATTACAATGAGCAGTTCTTC CASSSVGDYNEQFF
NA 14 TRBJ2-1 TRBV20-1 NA TGCAGTGCTAGTCGCGGGACTTCCTACAATGAGCAGTTCTTC CSASRGTSYNEQFF
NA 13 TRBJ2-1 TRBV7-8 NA TGTGCCAGCAGCTCCCTGGGCCCCAATGAGCAGTTCTTC CASSSLGPNEQFF
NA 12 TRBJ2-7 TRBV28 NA TGTGCCAGCAGCTCCGGGCGGGACGAGCAGTACTTC CASSSGRDEQYF
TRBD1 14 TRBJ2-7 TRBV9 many TGTGCCAGCAGCGTAGAAGGGACAGCCTACGAGCAGTACTTC CASSVEGTAYEQYF
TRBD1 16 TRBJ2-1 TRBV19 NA TGTGCCAGTAGTCTGGTGACAGGGGGGCACAGGGGAGAGCAGTTCTTC CASSLVTGGHRGEQFF
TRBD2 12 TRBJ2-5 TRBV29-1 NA TGCAGCGCAGCACTAGCGGGAGAGACCCAGTACTTC CSAALAGETQYF
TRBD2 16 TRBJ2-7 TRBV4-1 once TGCGCCAGCAGCCAAGATCTTAGCGGGAGCTCCTACGAGCAGTACTTC CASSQDLSGSSYEQYF
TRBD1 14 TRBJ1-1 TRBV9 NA TGTGCCAGCAGCGTCGCTGGGACAGGGGACGAAGCTTTCTTT CASSVAGTGDEAFF
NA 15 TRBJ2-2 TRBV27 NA TGTGCCAGCAGTATGTATCGGGAGAACACCGGGGAGCTGTTTTTT CASSMYRENTGELFF
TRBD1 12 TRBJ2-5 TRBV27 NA TGTGCCAGCAGTTACAGGGGCGAGACCCAGTACTTC CASSYRGETQYF
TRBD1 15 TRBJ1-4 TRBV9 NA TGTGCCAGCAGCGCAACAGGGGCAACTAATGAAAAACTGTTTTTT CASSATGATNEKLFF
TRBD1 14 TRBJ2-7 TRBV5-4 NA TGTGCCAGCAGCAGCCGGACAGGGGGCCACGAGCAGTACTTC CASSSRTGGHEQYF